Shown below are 17 T cell receptor beta chains from a single sample sequenced in a study of cytomegalovirus exposure and HLA in healthy donors. PCR was performed using 60 Vbeta and 13 Jbeta primers. Profiled with immunoSEQ multiplex PCR; TCRdb holds only in-frame clones, not every one. The table has about 240,000 clones, about 85% seen once. Sequencing was carried out using PBMCs. The receptor source for this set is a girl aged 2-9 years in good health and CMV-seronegative.

As for this clone: Other DNA sequences in the same sample also yield this CDR3. The J gene is TRBJ2-7, the V gene TRBV4-1; 10 nucleotides align to TRBD1. The CDR3 consists of 15 residues. Germline V gene sequence: CDR1 MGHRA, CDR2 YSYEKL. V lost 0 bases, J lost 3 bases, and 2 bases stayed unmatched. For the CDR3, the DNA is TGCGCCAGCAGCCAAGATAGGACAGGGGGCTACGAGCAGTACTTC. Its translation: CASSQDRTGGYEQYF.

The chain couples TRBV4-2 to TRBJ1-3; perhaps TRBD1 as D (5 bases). This CDR3 comprises 14 residues. Germline CDR1 and CDR2: LGHNA and YNFKEQ. Trimming removed 0 bases at V and 2 bases at J, with 5 bases between. As DNA, the CDR3 is TGTGCCAGCAGCCAAGACAGGGCTGGAAACACCATATATTTT. Its protein product is CASSQDRAGNTIYF.

The chain recombines TRBV5-4 with TRBJ2-3; D is ambiguous. The CDR3 is made up of 11 amino acids. V was clipped by 4 bases and J by 5 bases, with 5 bases between them. Germline CDR1 reads SGHNT; CDR2 reads YYREEE (reference sequence). The CDR3 DNA reads TGTGCCAGCAGCCTCCTAGATACGCAGTATTTT. It translates to CASSLLDTQYF.

The rearrangement uses TRBV5-1 and TRBJ2-7; D possibly corresponds to TRBD2 (7 bases). The CDR3 runs 15 residues. Deletions cut 1 base from V and 0 bases from J, with 11 bases between. Germline CDR1 SGHRS, CDR2 YFSETQ. The CDR3 DNA reads TGCGCCAGCAGCTTGATTGGGGGGGCCTCCTACGAGCAGTACTTC. Encoded protein: CASSLIGGASYEQYF.

V is TRBV25-1 and J is TRBJ2-7; 11 bases agree with TRBD1. J gave up 2 bases and V 3 bases, and 6 bases lay outside the gene matches. In germline, CDR1 is MGHDK, CDR2 SYGVNS. The CDR3 length is 16 residues. The CDR3 here is CASSDPKGQGAYEQYF. The CDR3 region has the DNA TGTGCCAGCAGTGATCCTAAGGGACAGGGGGCCTACGAGCAGTACTTC.

The gene calls are TRBV6-5 and TRBJ1-5; D remains unclear. Germline assignment: CDR1 MNHEY and CDR2 SVGAGI. The CDR3 is 14 residues long. Trimming took off 0 bases at V and 4 bases at J, with 7 bases between the two ends. The CDR3 coding sequence is TGTGCCAGCAGTTACTCGAAACAGAATCAGCCCCAGCATTTT. The encoded protein is CASSYSKQNQPQHF.

Comment on this clone: One end of the junction is discordant with germline, which a read error may explain. The CDR3 reads CAGSTPGTGGGYTF. CDR3 nucleotide sequence: TGTGCCGGCAGTACACCCGGGACAGGGGGTGGCTACACCTTC. This chain connects TRBV27 to TRBJ1-2, with 11 nucleotides matching TRBD1. Germline CDR1 reads MNHEY; CDR2 reads SMNVEV (reference sequence). This CDR3 has 14 amino acids.

The chain employs TRBV5-6 and TRBJ2-7, with D possibly matching TRBD2 (5 bases). Germline CDR1 reads SGHDT; CDR2 reads YYEEEE. Trimming took 2 bases from V and 2 from J, leaving 14 bases between them. This CDR3 contains 15 residues. CDR3 in amino acids: CASSFAASPPYEQYF. The CDR3 DNA sequence: TGTGCCAGCAGCTTCGCGGCTAGCCCGCCCTACGAGCAGTACTTC.

The V gene is TRBV11-2, the J gene TRBJ1-2, with unresolved D. Germline V lookup: CDR1 SGHAT, CDR2 FQNNGV. The ends were cut back, 6 bases at V and 4 bases at J, with 15 bases in the middle. The CDR3 consists of 14 residues. CDR3 region: CASRLIGGTYGYTF. The DNA for the CDR3 is TGTGCCAGCAGACTCATCGGCGGTACCTATGGCTACACCTTC.

The gene calls are TRBV19 and TRBJ2-5; 7 bases map to TRBD2. V lost 6 bases and J lost 1; bases outside the gene matches: 8. CDR1 and CDR2 from the germline V gene are LNHDA and SQIVND (reference sequence). This CDR3 spans 15 amino acids. The chain's CDR3 is CASSPWEGTQETQYF. In DNA form, the CDR3 reads TGTGCCAGTAGCCCCTGGGAGGGAACCCAAGAGACCCAGTACTTC.

The gene calls are TRBV18 and TRBJ2-4; maybe TRBD2 (6 bases). V was trimmed by 0 bases and J by 7 bases, leaving 16 bases between them. The germline gives CDR1 KGHSH, CDR2 LQKENI. CDR3 length: 16 amino acids. The CDR3 DNA sequence: TGTGCCAGCTCACCACCAGGCGGGCGGGATCCGAACATTCAGTACTTC. Amino acids: CASSPPGGRDPNIQYF.

V gene TRBV19 combines with J gene TRBJ1-2; D is uncertain. V was cut by 3 bases and J by 4 bases, with 12 bases left in between. The germline V gene has CDR1 LNHDA and CDR2 SQIVND (reference sequence). This CDR3 is built from 14 residues. In DNA form, the CDR3 reads TGTGCCAGTAGTATTGGCAGATTTCTCTATGGCTACACCTTC. The encoded protein is CASSIGRFLYGYTF.

This chain uses TRBV18 with TRBJ2-7, with 8 bases matching TRBD2. V was clipped by 3 bases and J by 0 bases; unmatched bases: 4. This CDR3 is built from 15 residues. Germline V gene data show CDR1 as KGHSH and CDR2 as LQKENI. Here the CDR3 reads CASSPKRGSSYEQYF. CDR3 coding DNA: TGTGCCAGCTCACCCAAGCGGGGGAGCTCCTACGAGCAGTACTTC.

The CDR3 region has the DNA TGCGCCAGCAGCTTGGGACAGGGGCCCCCCTACGAGCAGTACTTC. Amino acids: CASSLGQGPPYEQYF. This sequence joins TRBV5-1 and TRBJ2-7, with 8 bases identical to TRBD1. Germline loops: CDR1 SGHRS, CDR2 YFSETQ. This CDR3 comprises 15 residues. After removal of 0 bases from V and 2 bases from J, the junction contained 4 bases not matched to a gene.

The genes are TRBV10-3 and TRBJ1-5; TRBD1 might be the D (5 bases). CDR1 and CDR2 from the germline V gene are ENHRY and SYGVKD. The CDR3 extends over 14 amino acids. The V and J ends lost 4 bases and 0 bases respectively, with 7 bases between them. CDR3 nucleotides: TGTGCCATCAGTGGTACAGGTAGCAATCAGCCCCAGCATTTT. Amino acids: CAISGTGSNQPQHF.

There are a few counts of this clone. The rearrangement joins TRBV7-6 to TRBJ2-1; TRBD2 matches 10 bases. The CDR3 loop spans 14 amino acids. Germline V gene data show CDR1 as SGHVS and CDR2 as FNYEAQ. After removal of 4 bases from V and 9 bases from J, the junction contained 6 bases not matched to a gene. The CDR3 DNA reads as TGTGCCAGCAGCTCAAAAACTAGCGGGATTGAGCAGTTCTTC. This codes for CASSSKTSGIEQFF.

V and J are TRBV4-1 and TRBJ1-1; D remains unclear. In germline, CDR1 is MGHRA, CDR2 YSYEKL. The germline V and J ends were trimmed by 3 bases and 3 bases, with 20 bases remaining between them. This CDR3 contains 17 residues. The CDR3 loop reads CASSQVVLREIYTEAFF. CDR3 DNA sequence: TGCGCCAGCAGCCAGGTGGTCTTGAGGGAAATCTACACTGAAGCTTTCTTT.